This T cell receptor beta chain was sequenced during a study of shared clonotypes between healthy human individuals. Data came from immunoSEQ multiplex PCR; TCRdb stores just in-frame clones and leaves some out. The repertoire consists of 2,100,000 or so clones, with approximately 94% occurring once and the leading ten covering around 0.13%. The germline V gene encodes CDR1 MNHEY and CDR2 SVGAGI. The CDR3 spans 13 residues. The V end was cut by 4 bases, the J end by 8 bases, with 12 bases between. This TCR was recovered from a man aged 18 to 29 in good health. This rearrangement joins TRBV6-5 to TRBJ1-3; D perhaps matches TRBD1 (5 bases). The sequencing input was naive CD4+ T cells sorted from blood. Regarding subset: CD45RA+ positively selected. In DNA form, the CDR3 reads TGTGCCAGCAGTTTCCTCCAGGGTGACACCATATATTTT. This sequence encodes CASSFLQGDTIYF.